This is a list of T cell receptor beta chains from one sample in a study of cytotoxic CD8 clonotypes in ibrutinib-treated CLL. The protocol was immunoSEQ multiplex PCR, while the TCRdb copy is restricted to in-frame clones and leaves out a portion. The table records a few hundred thousand clones, 60% to 80% of them present only once. The source was PBMCs, collected after 36 months of ibrutinib treatment. These receptor sequences come from a human donor with chronic lymphocytic leukemia. Each CDR3 is given with its conserved first and last residue. The D gene is left open where the match is weak. Only part of the rows carry a size: once, few, many, or a class if the clone is expanded.

>TRBJ2-5|TRBV7-2|NA|TRBD1
CASSLDRGWETQYF
TGTGCCAGCAGCTTGGACAGGGGATGGGAGACCCAGTACTTC
>TRBJ1-2|TRBV7-9|few|NA
CASSLNFYGYTF
TGTGCCAGCAGCTTAAACTTCTATGGCTACACCTTC
>TRBJ2-7|TRBV5-1|NA|NA
CASSLLGERYEQYF
TGCGCCAGCAGCTTGCTAGGGGAGCGGTACGAGCAGTACTTC
>TRBJ1-4|TRBV29-1|once|NA
CSVQRGGSEKLFF
TGCAGCGTTCAACGGGGGGGAAGTGAAAAACTGTTTTTT
>TRBJ2-7|TRBV5-1|few|TRBD1
CASSVRQGSSYEQYF
TGCGCCAGCAGCGTCAGACAGGGAAGCTCCTACGAGCAGTACTTC
>TRBJ2-7|TRBV19|NA|NA
CASSIQGYSYEQYF
TGTGCCAGTAGTATCCAGGGGTACTCCTACGAGCAGTACTTC
>TRBJ1-2|TRBV6-1|few|NA
CASRRDGLYGYTF
TGTGCCAGCAGGAGGGACGGCCTCTATGGCTACACCTTC
>TRBJ1-4|TRBV10-2|NA|NA
CASSERDYNEKLFF
TGCGCCAGCAGTGAAAGGGACTATAATGAAAAACTGTTTTTT
>TRBJ2-1|TRBV7-2|NA|TRBD2
CASSFALAGSYEQFF
TGTGCCAGCAGCTTTGCACTAGCGGGATCCTATGAGCAGTTCTTC
>TRBJ2-7|TRBV28|NA|NA
CASSFQGFGDEQYF
TGTGCCAGCAGTTTTCAGGGTTTCGGCGACGAGCAGTACTTC
>TRBJ2-7|TRBV6-5|NA|NA
CASRDAGHPYEQYF
TGTGCCAGCAGGGACGCTGGACACCCCTACGAGCAGTACTTC
>TRBJ2-7|TRBV6-5|few|TRBD1
CASSYSGTVSSYEQYF
TGTGCCAGCAGTTACTCCGGGACAGTTAGCTCCTACGAGCAGTACTTC
>TRBJ1-2|TRBV9|NA|NA
CASSVGAGFGYTF
TGTGCCAGCAGCGTAGGAGCAGGGTTTGGCTACACCTTC